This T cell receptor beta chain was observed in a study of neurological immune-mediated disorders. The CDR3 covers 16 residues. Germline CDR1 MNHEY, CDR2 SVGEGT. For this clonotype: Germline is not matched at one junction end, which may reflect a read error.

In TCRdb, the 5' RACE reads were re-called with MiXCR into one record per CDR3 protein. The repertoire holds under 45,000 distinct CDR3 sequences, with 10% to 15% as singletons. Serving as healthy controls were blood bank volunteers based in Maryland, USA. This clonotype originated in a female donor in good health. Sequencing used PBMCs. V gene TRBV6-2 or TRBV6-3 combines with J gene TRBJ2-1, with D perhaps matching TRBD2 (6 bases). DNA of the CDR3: TGTGCCAGTAGTTACTCGACTAGGCTGGGGGACAATGAGCAGTTCTTC. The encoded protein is CASSYSTRLGDNEQFF.